These T cell receptor beta chains were read from a single sample in a study of blood T cell repertoires in COVID-19. The assay was immunoSEQ multiplex PCR, and TCRdb's table has in-frame clones only and misses some. The sample lists 250,000 to 300,000 clones, 86% occurring once. Sequenced material: peripheral blood. The receptor source for this set is a woman between 25 and 40 years old with COVID-19, enrolled during active disease. The CDR3 runs from the conserved cysteine through the conserved F or W. Fields, in order: D gene, J gene, V gene, CDR3 length, clone size, CDR3 protein, CDR3 DNA. The D gene is left open where the match is weak. Rows may omit the clone size; those that give it use once, few, many or a size class.

>-|TRBJ1-2|TRBV19|12|few
CASTRSRGGYTF
TGTGCCAGTACCCGATCCAGGGGCGGCTACACCTTC
>-|TRBJ1-5|TRBV4-2|14|-
CASSLRYSNQPQHF
TGTGCCAGCAGCCTACGGTATAGCAATCAGCCCCAGCATTTT
>TRBD1|TRBJ2-7|TRBV28|14|-
CASLRTGEGYEQYF
TGTGCCAGCCTTCGGACAGGGGAAGGGTACGAGCAGTACTTC
>-|TRBJ1-1|TRBV6-1|16|-
CASSEAPWEGGPEAFF
TGTGCCAGCAGTGAAGCGCCGTGGGAGGGGGGACCTGAAGCTTTCTTT
>-|TRBJ2-7|TRBV9|13|-
CASSATTSSEQYF
TGTGCCAGCAGCGCGACAACTAGCAGCGAGCAGTACTTC
>TRBD1|TRBJ2-1|TRBV7-9|18|-
CASSRRAPGSRGLNEQFF
TGTGCCAGCAGCCGCCGAGCCCCGGGTTCCAGGGGGCTCAATGAGCAGTTCTTC
>TRBD1|TRBJ1-5|TRBV3-1/TRBV3-2|15|-
CASSQGTGGVQPQHF
TGTGCCAGCAGCCAAGGGACAGGGGGGGTTCAGCCCCAGCATTTT
>-|TRBJ2-2|TRBV11-3|14|-
CASSLVAGSGELFF
TGTGCCAGCAGCTTAGTGGCAGGCTCCGGGGAGCTGTTTTTT
>TRBD2|TRBJ2-3|TRBV7-9|15|-
CASSNSGGQKDTQYF
TGTGCCAGCAGCAATAGCGGGGGGCAGAAAGATACGCAGTATTTT
>TRBD1|TRBJ2-2|TRBV12-3/TRBV12-4|13|-
CASRDRGIGELFF
TGTGCCAGCAGGGACAGGGGGATCGGGGAGCTGTTTTTT
>-|TRBJ2-1|TRBV27|17|-
CASSLSPSRSSYNEQFF
TGTGCCAGCAGTTTATCACCTAGCCGAAGCTCCTACAATGAGCAGTTCTTC
>TRBD1|TRBJ1-4|TRBV7-8|16|-
CASSLLDRGWNEKLFF
TGTGCCAGCAGCTTACTGGACAGGGGTTGGAATGAAAAACTGTTTTTT
>TRBD1|TRBJ1-5|TRBV2|15|-
CASSDGQVINQPQHF
TGTGCCAGCAGCGATGGACAGGTTATCAATCAGCCCCAGCATTTT
>-|TRBJ1-2|TRBV29-1|13|-
CSVRTVTPNGYTF
TGCAGCGTGAGGACAGTAACACCGAACGGCTACACCTTC
>-|TRBJ2-1|TRBV27|12|-
CASTSRGHEQFF
TGTGCCAGCACTTCGCGGGGGCATGAGCAGTTCTTC
>-|TRBJ2-3|TRBV18|15|-
CASSPRGREADTQYF
TGTGCCAGCTCACCACGGGGGCGCGAGGCAGATACGCAGTATTTT
>TRBD1|TRBJ2-7|TRBV20-1|14|-
CSASLGTGQYEQYF
TGCAGTGCTAGTCTCGGGACAGGGCAGTACGAGCAGTACTTC
>-|TRBJ2-7|TRBV5-1|17|-
CASSPKLLGQSNYEQYF
TGCGCCAGCAGCCCTAAATTACTTGGACAGAGCAACTACGAGCAGTACTTC
>TRBD1|TRBJ1-2|TRBV27|15|-
CASSSGQGLIYGYTF
TGTGCCAGCAGTTCGGGACAGGGGCTCATCTATGGCTACACCTTC
>TRBD1|TRBJ2-2|TRBV5-4|15|-
CASSSRDSWAGELFF
TGTGCCAGCAGCTCCCGGGACAGCTGGGCCGGGGAGCTGTTTTTT
>-|TRBJ2-7|TRBV29-1|11|-
CSVVRDYEQYF
TGCAGCGTCGTACGGGACTACGAGCAGTACTTC
>TRBD1|TRBJ1-1|TRBV6-5|14|once
CASSPRQGGTEAFF
TGTGCCAGCAGTCCCCGACAGGGTGGGACTGAAGCTTTCTTT
>TRBD2|TRBJ2-3|TRBV19|18|-
CASSIGRTSGGYSDTQYF
TGTGCCAGTAGTATAGGTAGGACTAGCGGGGGGTATTCAGATACGCAGTATTTT
>TRBD2|TRBJ2-7|TRBV2|13|-
CASGTSGVYEQYF
TGTGCCAGCGGGACTAGCGGGGTTTACGAGCAGTACTTC
>TRBD2|TRBJ2-3|TRBV19|16|once
CASSTPSGGRTDTQYF
TGTGCCAGTAGTACCCCTAGCGGGGGACGCACAGATACGCAGTATTTT
>TRBD1|TRBJ2-5|TRBV10-3|16|-
CAISETWTGDEETQYF
TGTGCCATCAGTGAGACGTGGACAGGGGATGAAGAGACCCAGTACTTC
>-|TRBJ2-7|TRBV6-1|14|-
CASSEARDGYEQYF
TGTGCCAGCAGTGAAGCGCGGGATGGTTACGAGCAGTACTTC
>-|TRBJ2-7|TRBV28|14|-
CASRSGTRSYEQYF
TGTGCCAGCAGGTCCGGGACACGGTCCTACGAGCAGTACTTC
>-|TRBJ1-2|TRBV5-6|14|-
CASSLARPLYGYTF
TGTGCCAGCAGCTTGGCCCGTCCGCTATATGGCTACACCTTC
>TRBD1|TRBJ2-5|TRBV11-2|15|-
CASNSFGGQPETQYF
TGTGCCAGCAACTCCTTTGGGGGACAGCCAGAGACCCAGTACTTC
>TRBD2|TRBJ2-5|TRBV3-1/TRBV3-2|14|-
CASSHTSGQETQYF
TGTGCCAGCAGCCACACTAGCGGCCAAGAGACCCAGTACTTC
>-|TRBJ2-2|TRBV5-3|17|-
CARSHPRVHKYTGELFF
TGTGCCAGAAGCCACCCCCGGGTTCACAAATACACCGGGGAGCTGTTTTTT
>TRBD2|TRBJ2-1|TRBV7-7|16|-
CASSPGTSTSYNEQFF
TGTGCCAGCAGCCCAGGGACTAGCACCTCCTACAATGAGCAGTTCTTC
>TRBD1|TRBJ1-1|TRBV5-1|15|-
CASSGTGGVRTEAFF
TGCGCCAGCAGCGGCACAGGGGGCGTGAGAACTGAAGCTTTCTTT
>-|TRBJ2-2|TRBV27|14|-
CASSFNPNTGELFF
TGTGCCAGCAGTTTTAATCCGAACACCGGGGAGCTGTTTTTT